Each of the 17 T cell receptor beta chains below was sequenced from the same sample in a study of T cell repertoires in cytomegalovirus infection. Antigens for these TCRs are unknown. TCRdb reanalysed the reads using MiXCR and keeps one entry per CDR3 protein. Of approximately 270,000 distinct CDR3 sequences detected, roughly a fifth appear once; the ten largest clones hold roughly a fifth. The sample consisted of cultured PBMCs, taken from culture after CMV antigen stimulation. These receptors came from a human donor in good health (CMV status not recorded). Some clones in this sample may be carry-over from other donors' samples.

The chain joins TRBV10-3 to TRBJ2-7; a possible D gene is TRBD1 (6 bases). Trimming left V 11 bases short and J 3 bases short, with 17 bases between. The CDR3 sequence is 13 residues long. Germline CDR1 reads ENHRY; CDR2 reads SYGVKD. CDR3 sequence: CAPSARGGYEQYV. As DNA, the CDR3 is TGTGCCCCATCAGCCAGGGGTGGCTACGAGCAGTACGTC.

The CDR3 bases are TGTGCTAGTGGTTTGGGAGGCAGCGGGGAGCTGTTTTTT. The encoded protein is CASGLGGSGELFF. The chain has TRBV12-5 and TRBJ2-2, with D hard to call. V lost 1 base and J lost 7, with 7 bases in between. The length of the CDR3 is 13 residues. Germline values: CDR1 LGHNT, CDR2 FRNRAP. The full variable domain, its missing parts supplied by reference TRBV12-5 and TRBJ2-2, is DARVTQTPRHKVTEMGQEVTMRCQPILGHNTVFWYRQTMMQGLELLAYFRNRAPLDDSGMPKDRFSAEMPDATLATLKIQPSEPRDSAVYFCASGLGGSGELFFGEGSRLTVL.

In its sample, this clonotype was seen a few times. V and J are TRBV28 and TRBJ2-7, with TRBD2 identical over 9 bases. Germline V CDR1 and CDR2: MDHEN, SYDVKM. The CDR3 runs to 14 residues. The V and J ends lost 4 bases and 2 bases, in that order; junction bases with no gene match: 3. The CDR3 DNA reads TGTGCCAGCAGTTCGATAGCGGGAGCCTACGAGCAGTACTTC. Residues: CASSSIAGAYEQYF.

Many counts were recorded for this clonotype. This chain uses TRBV6-2 or TRBV6-3 with TRBJ2-7, with 14 bases identical to TRBD2. This CDR3 region has 15 residues. Germline V gene data show CDR1 as MNHEY and CDR2 as SVGEGT. Trimming at V came to 6 bases and at J to 5 bases, leaving 6 bases not matched to a gene. The CDR3 nucleotides are TGTGCCAGCAGCAAAGGGACTAGCGGGAGTGACGAGCAGTACGTC. It is translated as CASSKGTSGSDEQYV.

This clonotype was seen a few times. This chain joins TRBV11-2 and TRBJ1-6, with 12 bases aligning to TRBD1. CDR3 length equals 19 residues. The V and J ends lost 5 bases and 0 bases, in that order; junction bases with no gene match: 8. CDR1 and CDR2 from the germline V gene are SGHAT and FQNNGV. The CDR3 DNA sequence: TGTGCCAGCAGCAACCGGGACAGGGGGCTCAGCTCCTATAATTCACCCCTCCACTTT. Translated: CASSNRDRGLSSYNSPLHF.

At least ten counts were recorded for this clonotype. V gene TRBV7-9 combines with J gene TRBJ2-3; 9 bases match TRBD2. The junction had 11 bases not matched to a gene; V was cut back by 5 bases and J by 2 bases. Germline-derived CDR1 and CDR2 are SEHNR and FQNEAQ (reference sequence). CDR3 length: 17 amino acids. For the CDR3, the DNA is TGTGCCAGCAGCCCGGGTCGAGCGGGAGGTTCCACAGATACGCAGTATTTT. This codes for CASSPGRAGGSTDTQYF. Variable domain in full (rest from reference TRBV7-9 and TRBJ2-3): DTGVSQNPRHKITKRGQNVTFRCDPISEHNRLYWYRQTLGQGPEFLTYFQNEAQLEKSRLLSDRFSAERPKGSFSTLEIQRTEQGDSAMYLCASSPGRAGGSTDTQYFGPGTRLTVL.

This clonotype has ten or more counts. The gene calls are TRBV7-6 and TRBJ2-3, with 9 bases identical to TRBD2. This CDR3 region has 17 residues. Trimming at V came to 4 bases and at J to 2 bases, leaving 10 bases not matched to a gene. CDR1 and CDR2 from the germline V gene are SGHVS and FNYEAQ. The DNA of the CDR3 is TGTGCCAGCAGCTCGCGACTAGCGGCCTCAGTCACAGATACGCAGTATTTT. This translates into CASSSRLAASVTDTQYF.

This clonotype was seen once. This chain uses TRBV24-1 with TRBJ2-3, with D unclear. CDR1 and CDR2 (germline): KGHDR, SFDVKD. The V end was cut by 3 bases, the J end by 4 bases, with 7 bases between. The CDR3 covers 13 residues. DNA of the CDR3: TGTGCCACCAGTGATCCCCCCCCAGATACGCAGTATTTT. As protein: CATSDPPPDTQYF.

Only a few counts were recorded for this clonotype. This rearrangement joins TRBV14 to TRBJ2-5; 13 bases are shared with TRBD2. CDR1 SGHDN and CDR2 FVKESK come from the germline V gene. V was clipped by 1 base and J by 2 bases; unmatched bases: 4. The CDR3 sequence is 17 residues long. The CDR3 sequence is CASSQGTSGSWQETQYF. The CDR3, as DNA: TGTGCCAGCAGCCAAGGGACTAGCGGGAGTTGGCAAGAGACCCAGTACTTC. The whole variable domain, filled in from reference TRBV14 and TRBJ2-5, reads EAGVTQFPSHSVIEKGQTVTLRCDPISGHDNLYWYRRVMGKEIKFLLHFVKESKQDESGMPNNRFLAERTGGTYSTLKVQPAELEDSGVYFCASSQGTSGSWQETQYFGPGTRLLVL.

The CDR3 DNA reads as TGTGCCAGCAGCTTGGGGGGAGACAGGGAGACCCAGTACTTC. Translation gives CASSLGGDRETQYF. The V and J genes are TRBV7-9 and TRBJ2-5; perhaps D is TRBD1 or TRBD2 (6 bases each). Trimming cost V 3 bases and J 5 bases, with 13 bases left between them. Germline V gives CDR1 SEHNR, CDR2 FQNEAQ (reference sequence). This CDR3 has 14 amino acids.

This clonotype has just a few counts. The chain has TRBV7-8 and TRBJ2-7, with 9 bases that match TRBD2. V lost 5 bases to trimming and J lost 4 bases; unmatched junction nucleotides: 9. Germline-derived CDR1 and CDR2 are SGHVS and FQNEAQ. This CDR3 spans 15 amino acids. The CDR3, as DNA: TGTGCCAGCAGCCCCTCCCCTAGCGGGACGTACGAGCAGTACTTC. As protein: CASSPSPSGTYEQYF. Using reference TRBV7-8 and TRBJ2-7 for the parts outside the CDR3, the full variable domain is GAGVSQSPRYKVAKRGQDVALRCDPISGHVSLFWYQQALGQGPEFLTYFQNEAQLDKSGLPSDRFFAERPEGSVSTLKIQRTQQEDSAVYLCASSPSPSGTYEQYFGPGTRLTVT.

This chain uses TRBV20-1 with TRBJ2-7; maybe TRBD2 (6 bases). From germline, CDR1 is DFQATT and CDR2 SNEGSKA (reference sequence). This CDR3 is built from 12 residues. CDR3 nucleotides: TGCAGCCAAAGCGGGCGCTCCTACGAGCAGTACTTC. This encodes CSQSGRSYEQYF.

This clonotype was recorded a few times. The V gene is TRBV2, the J gene TRBJ2-3, with 14 bases aligning to TRBD2. Losses at the gene ends were 7 bases for V and 6 bases for J; bases not matched to a gene: 9. Germline values: CDR1 SNHLY, CDR2 FYNNEI. This CDR3 has 16 residues. This chain's CDR3 is CASTQGTSGSADTQYF. The CDR3 DNA reads TGTGCCAGCACTCAGGGGACTAGCGGGAGTGCGGATACGCAGTATTTT.

The chain is built from TRBV25-1 and TRBJ2-3, with D maybe TRBD1 (5 bases). Germline V CDR1 and CDR2: MGHDK, SYGVNS. V lost 3 bases, J lost 1 base, and 11 bases lay in between. CDR3 length equals 15 residues. CDR3 sequence (DNA): TGTGCCAGCAGTGATATCGGCAGGGGCACAGATACGCAGTATTTT. This gives the protein CASSDIGRGTDTQYF.

This clonotype was seen more than once but under ten times. The J gene is TRBJ1-3, the V gene TRBV6-1, with D unclear. Germline V gene lookup returns CDR1 MNHNS and CDR2 SASEGT. Trimming removed 7 bases at V and 0 bases at J, with 16 bases between. There are 16 residues in the CDR3. The CDR3 region is CASTFGGFNSGNTIYF. In DNA form, the CDR3 reads TGTGCCAGCACCTTCGGCGGCTTCAACTCTGGAAACACCATATATTTT.

This clonotype was counted between two and nine times. The genes are TRBV11-2 and TRBJ2-1; no clear D gene. V was cut by 3 bases and J by 8 bases, with 11 bases left in between. The germline V gene encodes CDR1 SGHAT and CDR2 FQNNGV. This CDR3 is built from 13 residues. The CDR3 sequence is CASSFPKWDEQFF. The CDR3 nucleotides are TGTGCCAGCAGCTTTCCCAAGTGGGATGAGCAGTTCTTC.

V and J are TRBV6-6 and TRBJ2-3, with TRBD1 matching over 7 bases. CDR1 MNHNY and CDR2 SVGAGI come from the germline V gene (reference sequence). The CDR3 contains 15 residues. Losses at the gene ends were 6 bases for V and 0 bases for J; bases not matched to a gene: 6. The CDR3 spells CASSTTGTSTDTQYF. The CDR3 DNA follows: TGTGCCAGCAGCACGACAGGGACAAGCACAGATACGCAGTATTTT.